The 20 T cell receptor beta chains given below trace back to one sample, sequenced in a study of blood T cell repertoires in COVID-19. Assay used: immunoSEQ multiplex PCR; TCRdb lists only in-frame clones, some missing. The sample consists of some 290,000 clones, under 90% of them appearing once. Sample: peripheral blood. These receptors originate from a woman between 55 and 75 years old with active or convalescent COVID-19.

The chain couples TRBV18 to TRBJ1-6; the match to TRBD1 covers 10 bases. The CDR3 runs 16 residues. Germline trimming cut 5 bases from V and 5 bases from J; bases unmatched to any gene: 6. Germline-derived CDR1 and CDR2 are KGHSH and LQKENI. The chain's CDR3 is CASSSYGQGDNSPLHF. The CDR3 nucleotides read TGTGCCAGCTCATCGTATGGACAGGGGGATAATTCACCCCTCCACTTT.

The chain carries TRBV2 and TRBJ1-2; TRBD1 agrees at 8 bases. V shed 4 bases, J shed 4 bases, and the junction held 5 bases outside the gene matches. CDR3 length equals 14 residues. Germline loops: CDR1 SNHLY, CDR2 FYNNEI. This CDR3 reads CASSGRQGPYGYTF. CDR3 nucleotides: TGTGCCAGCAGTGGAAGACAGGGGCCCTATGGCTACACCTTC.

This clone was counted only a few times. This rearrangement joins TRBV6-5 to TRBJ1-1; maybe TRBD1 (5 bases). The CDR3 spans 15 residues. The V gene's germline CDR1 is MNHEY and CDR2 SVGAGI. V was cut by 6 bases and J by 5 bases, with 19 bases left in between. CDR3 coding DNA: TGTGCCAGCAGCTTACTAGGGCAGGGAGGAACTGAAGCTTTCTTT. This encodes CASSLLGQGGTEAFF.

This chain links TRBV20-1 with TRBJ1-5; 12 bases align to TRBD1. The V segment lost 3 bases and the J segment 3 bases; nucleotides outside the gene matches: 12. CDR3 size: 18 residues. The germline V gene has CDR1 DFQATT and CDR2 SNEGSKA (reference sequence). The CDR3 is CSASRGWDRGPLNQPQHF. The DNA for the CDR3 is TGCAGTGCTAGTAGAGGGTGGGACAGGGGGCCCCTCAATCAGCCCCAGCATTTT.

The CDR3 DNA reads as TGTGCCAGCAGCTTAGTTGGTAGCGGGGGCCGGGGGCAGTTCTTC. Translating it yields CASSLVGSGGRGQFF. V gene TRBV11-2 combines with J gene TRBJ2-1, with 9 bases aligning to TRBD2. The germline CDR1 and CDR2 sequences are SGHAT and FQNNGV. V lost 1 base, J lost 12 bases, and 10 bases stayed unmatched. The CDR3 has 15 residues.

The V call is TRBV5-4, the J call TRBJ2-1; a possible D gene is TRBD1 (5 bases). This CDR3 is built from 13 residues. The germline gives CDR1 SGHNT, CDR2 YYREEE (reference sequence). Trimming took 1 base from V and 5 from J, leaving 7 bases between them. The CDR3 nucleotides read TGTGCCAGCAGCTTGCAGGGCCACAATGAGCAGTTCTTC. Translated, it gives CASSLQGHNEQFF.

V and J are TRBV12-5 and TRBJ2-7; 12 positions match TRBD1. In germline, CDR1 is LGHNT, CDR2 FRNRAP. This CDR3 contains 16 residues. J lost 3 bases, V lost 0 bases, and 3 bases had no gene match. The CDR3 protein is CASGLVRDRGHYEQYF. In DNA, the CDR3 is TGTGCTAGTGGTTTGGTAAGGGACAGGGGGCACTACGAGCAGTACTTC.

For the CDR3, the DNA is TGCGCCAGCAGCTTGACCGACAGGCTCTCTGGAAACACCATATATTTT. Translation: CASSLTDRLSGNTIYF. The chain has TRBV5-1 and TRBJ1-3, with D possibly being TRBD1 (6 bases). Germline V CDR1 and CDR2: SGHRS, YFSETQ. The CDR3 has 16 residues. V lost 1 base and J 0 bases, leaving 11 bases between the germline ends.

The J gene is TRBJ2-1, the V gene TRBV4-3; TRBD1 matches 7 bases. This CDR3 is built from 17 residues. The V gene's germline CDR1 is LGHNA and CDR2 YSLEER. Germline trimming cut 3 bases from V and 4 bases from J; bases unmatched to any gene: 12. CDR3 region: CASSHQRQQGMYNEQFF. CDR3 nucleotides: TGCGCCAGCAGCCACCAGAGGCAACAGGGGATGTACAATGAGCAGTTCTTC.

This clone came up many times. This sample also contains other DNA sequences that code for the same CDR3. The chain carries TRBV6-5 and TRBJ2-7; possibly TRBD1 for D (6 bases). The CDR3 spans 15 residues. The V end lost 2 bases, the J end lost 0 bases, and 11 bases lay between the germline ends. Germline V gene data show CDR1 as MNHEY and CDR2 as SVGAGI. The CDR3 DNA reads TGTGCCAGCAGTTACGTGCAGGGGAGCTCCTACGAGCAGTACTTC. Encoded protein: CASSYVQGSSYEQYF.

As for this clone: This specimen includes other DNA sequences encoding the same CDR3. The CDR3, as DNA: TGTGCCAGCAGTTACTCAGGGGGAAGCTCCTACGAGCAGTACTTC. Its translation: CASSYSGGSSYEQYF. The chain links TRBV6-5 to TRBJ2-7, with D possibly being TRBD1 (6 bases). The CDR3 consists of 15 residues. Germline lookup yields CDR1 MNHEY and CDR2 SVGAGI. The V and J ends lost 0 bases and 0 bases respectively, with 9 bases between them.

The V gene is TRBV12-3 or TRBV12-4, the J gene TRBJ2-7; D unresolved. This CDR3 region has 12 residues. Between the trimmed V and J ends, which lost 1 base and 2 bases, there was a span of 3 bases. The CDR3 spells CASSLGAYEQYF. CDR3 DNA: TGTGCCAGCAGTTTAGGAGCCTACGAGCAGTACTTC.

This rearrangement joins TRBV20-1 to TRBJ1-5, with D possibly matching TRBD1 (5 bases). The V gene lost 3 bases and the J gene lost 3 bases, with 12 bases spanning the gap. This CDR3 has 14 amino acids. CDR1 is DFQATT and CDR2 is SNEGSKA in the germline V gene (reference sequence). CDR3 region: CSASRGDANQPQHF. CDR3 sequence (DNA): TGCAGTGCTAGTCGCGGGGACGCCAATCAGCCCCAGCATTTT.

In its sample, this clone was seen once. The chain employs TRBV6-5 and TRBJ1-1, with no clear D. Trimming stripped 0 bases from V and 9 bases from J, with 8 bases between. The CDR3 length is 12 residues. CDR1 MNHEY and CDR2 SVGAGI come from the germline V gene. The CDR3 reads CASSYSRDKAFF. Written as DNA, the CDR3 is TGTGCCAGCAGTTACTCGAGAGACAAAGCTTTCTTT.

This chain uses TRBV18 with TRBJ1-2; tentatively, D is TRBD1 (5 bases). The CDR3 spans 14 residues. From germline, CDR1 is KGHSH and CDR2 LQKENI. The ends were cut back, 2 bases at V and 5 bases at J, with 12 bases in the middle. The CDR3, as DNA: TGTGCCAGCTCACCAAACGGGGGACCGTATGGCTACACCTTC. Translation gives CASSPNGGPYGYTF. The whole variable domain, remainder taken from reference TRBV18 and TRBJ1-2, is NAGVMQNPRHLVRRRGQEARLRCSPMKGHSHVYWYRQLPEEGLKFMVYLQKENIIDESGMPKERFSAEFPKEGPSILRIQQVVRGDSAAYFCASSPNGGPYGYTFGSGTRLTVV.

This clone appeared once. This rearrangement joins TRBV7-8 to TRBJ2-7; TRBD1 matches 8 bases. The CDR3 runs to 15 residues. V was pared by 3 bases and J by 3 bases, with 7 bases of the junction left unmatched. Germline values: CDR1 SGHVS, CDR2 FQNEAQ. CDR3 bases: TGTGCCAGCAGCTTGGGGACAGGCGGGGACTACGAGCAGTACTTC. Protein: CASSLGTGGDYEQYF.

This clone showed up just once. V gene TRBV24-1 combines with J gene TRBJ1-1, with TRBD1 identical over 8 bases. V was clipped by 3 bases and J by 4 bases; unmatched bases: 6. The length of the CDR3 is 15 residues. Germline V gene data show CDR1 as KGHDR and CDR2 as SFDVKD. CDR3 amino acids: CATSDPPGGFTEAFF. Written as DNA, the CDR3 is TGTGCCACCAGTGATCCCCCAGGGGGCTTCACTGAAGCTTTCTTT.

The sample holds a few counts of this clone. The rearrangement joins TRBV20-1 to TRBJ1-2; D not certain. The CDR3 has 11 residues. The germline gives CDR1 DFQATT, CDR2 SNEGSKA (reference sequence). The CDR3 nucleotides are TGCAGGCCGGGCAGGCCGGGGGGCTACACCTTC. It encodes CRPGRPGGYTF.

CDR3 residues: CASSAQVPTNYGYTF. CDR3 sequence (DNA): TGTGCCAGCAGCGCACAGGTACCTACTAACTATGGCTACACCTTC. The V gene is TRBV7-9, the J gene TRBJ1-2; the D gene is possibly TRBD1 (5 bases). This CDR3 spans 15 amino acids. Germline loops: CDR1 SEHNR, CDR2 FQNEAQ (reference sequence). Trimming took off 5 bases at V and 0 bases at J, with 13 bases between the two ends. Using reference TRBV7-9 and TRBJ1-2 for the parts outside the CDR3, the full variable domain is DTGVSQNPRHKITKRGQNVTFRCDPISEHNRLYWYRQTLGQGPEFLTYFQNEAQLEKSRLLSDRFSAERPKGSFSTLEIQRTEQGDSAMYLCASSAQVPTNYGYTFGSGTRLTVV.

This chain connects TRBV12-5 to TRBJ2-2; 7 positions match TRBD1. The V segment lost 10 bases and the J segment 5 bases; nucleotides outside the gene matches: 10. The CDR3 extends over 14 amino acids. Germline values: CDR1 LGHNT, CDR2 FRNRAP. The CDR3 loop is CATTQGVRTGELFF. In DNA, the CDR3 is TGTGCTACCACTCAGGGGGTTCGGACCGGGGAGCTGTTTTTT. Full variable domain (rest looked up from reference TRBV12-5 and TRBJ2-2): DARVTQTPRHKVTEMGQEVTMRCQPILGHNTVFWYRQTMMQGLELLAYFRNRAPLDDSGMPKDRFSAEMPDATLATLKIQPSEPRDSAVYFCATTQGVRTGELFFGEGSRLTVL.